The source of this TCR beta chain is a study of T cells in Graves' hyperthyroidism and ophthalmopathy. This clonotype was counted only a few times. The CDR3 regions of TCR beta were amplified from RNA transcripts. HTBI primers were employed in a first-round RT-PCR of the TCR CDR3. TCRdb recomputed calls from the multiplex PCR reads with MiXCR, one row per CDR3 protein. The sample carries about 370,000 distinct CDR3 sequences, roughly 15% recorded once. Diagnoses were established using clinical symptoms, serum thyroxine and TRAb, thyroid ultrasound and orbital computed tomography. Germline V CDR1 and CDR2: WSHSY, SAAADI. The CDR3 loop spans 14 amino acids. V lost 3 bases and J lost 8, with 16 bases in between.

The gene calls are TRBV10-2 and TRBJ1-2; TRBD1 might be the D (5 bases). The receptor was derived from a woman in her fifties or sixties with Graves' ophthalmopathy. The sample consisted of blood. CDR3 region: CASSDAAQAKGYTF. CDR3 nucleotide sequence: TGCGCCAGCAGTGATGCGGCACAGGCGAAAGGCTACACCTTC.